The sequence of this TCR beta chain was determined in a study of CD8 T cells in ankylosing spondylitis. Whole-study findings and limits: According to the report, clones linked to the disease were significantly enriched in matched synovial fluid samples taken from ankylosing spondylitis patients. Apparently characteristic of ankylosing spondylitis blood was a TCR beta motif (roughly 8 highly homologous variants).

This clonotype has a handful of counts. The antigen remains undetermined. TCRdb ran MiXCR on the 5' RACE reads and lists one entry per CDR3 protein. The sample records 240,000 or so distinct CDR3 sequences, around 10% being singletons. The CDR3 runs 14 residues. V lost 2 bases, J lost 5 bases, and 13 bases lay in between. CDR1 and CDR2 (germline): DFQATT, SNEGSKA (reference sequence). V usage is TRBV20-1 and J usage is TRBJ2-1; TRBD1 or TRBD2 may be the D gene (5 bases each). The receptor was derived from a male donor with ankylosing spondylitis or in good health (not recorded which). Input material: blood, either unsorted or a sorted T cell fraction (not recorded which). The CDR3 DNA sequence: TGCAGTGCTAGAACTCCGAGGGGCCACAATGAGCAGTTCTTC. It translates to CSARTPRGHNEQFF.